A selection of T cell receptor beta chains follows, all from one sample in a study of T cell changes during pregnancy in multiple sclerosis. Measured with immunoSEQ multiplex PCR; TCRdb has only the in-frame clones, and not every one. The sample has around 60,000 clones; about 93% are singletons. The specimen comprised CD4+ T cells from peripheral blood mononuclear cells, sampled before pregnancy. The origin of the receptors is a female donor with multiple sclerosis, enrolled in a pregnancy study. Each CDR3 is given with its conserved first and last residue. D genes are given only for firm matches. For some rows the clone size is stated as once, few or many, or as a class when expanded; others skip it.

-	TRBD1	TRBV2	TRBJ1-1	TGTGCCAGCAGCGAACGGACAGGGAGCACTGAAGCTTTCTTT	CASSERTGSTEAFF
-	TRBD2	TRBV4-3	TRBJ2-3	TGCGCCAGCAGCCAAGAGCGACTAGCGGGAGGCCCATCAGATACGCAGTATTTT	CASSQERLAGGPSDTQYF
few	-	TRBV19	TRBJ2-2	TGTGCCAGTAGTATAGTTCCAGGGGCCGCGAACACCGGGGAGCTGTTTTTT	CASSIVPGAANTGELFF
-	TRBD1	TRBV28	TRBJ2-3	TGTGCCAGCAGTTTAGGGGGACAGCGAGGTGATACGCAGTATTTT	CASSLGGQRGDTQYF
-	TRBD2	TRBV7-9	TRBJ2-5	TGTGCCAGCAGCTTAGCGACGGGAGGTTTGGGAGAGACCCAGTACTTC	CASSLATGGLGETQYF
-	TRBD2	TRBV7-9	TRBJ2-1	TGTGCCAGCAGCCGTATGGGGACTAGCAGCTACAATGAGCAGTTCTTC	CASSRMGTSSYNEQFF
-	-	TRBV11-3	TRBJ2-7	TGTGCCAGCAGCTTAGTAGGCGGCACCTACGAGCAGTACTTC	CASSLVGGTYEQYF
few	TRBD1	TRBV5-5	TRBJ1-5	TGTGCCAGCAGCTTGGACAGGGGGCTTTTTCAGCCCCAGCATTTT	CASSLDRGLFQPQHF
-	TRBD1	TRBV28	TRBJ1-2	TGTGCCAGCAGTTTACGGACAGGGGTGGGCTACACCTTC	CASSLRTGVGYTF
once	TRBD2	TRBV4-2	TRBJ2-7	TGTGCCAGCAGCTCTCGACTAGCGGGAGGGCCAAGGGAGCAGTACTTC	CASSSRLAGGPREQYF
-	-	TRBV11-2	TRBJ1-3	TGTGCCAGCAGCCCAGACATAAGCTCTGGAAACACCATATATTTT	CASSPDISSGNTIYF
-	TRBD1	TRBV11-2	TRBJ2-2	TGTGCCAGCAGCCCGCCGGGACAGGGTCGCACCGGGGAGCTGTTTTTT	CASSPPGQGRTGELFF
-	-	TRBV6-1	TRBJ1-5	TGTGCCAGCAGTGGACAGGTGCTTAGCAATCAGCCCCAGCATTTT	CASSGQVLSNQPQHF
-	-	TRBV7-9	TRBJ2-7	TGTGCCAGCAGCTTTGAGGGCTACGAGCAGTACTTC	CASSFEGYEQYF
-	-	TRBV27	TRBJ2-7	TGTGCCAGCAGTTTATTTCGCGGGCTAACCTACGAGCAGTACTTC	CASSLFRGLTYEQYF
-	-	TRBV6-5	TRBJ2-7	TGTGCCAGCAGGAGGACGGGGGTGAACGAGCAGTACTTC	CASRRTGVNEQYF
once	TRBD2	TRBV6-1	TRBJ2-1	TGTGCCAGCCGCGAGGGAGCGGGAGGTGGGTATGAGCAGTTCTTC	CASREGAGGGYEQFF
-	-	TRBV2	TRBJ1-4	TGTGCCAGCCGCCCTTACAGGGCAACTAATGAAAAACTGTTTTTT	CASRPYRATNEKLFF
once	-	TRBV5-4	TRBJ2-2	TGTGCCAGCAGCTATAGCGGGGAGCTGTTTTTT	CASSYSGELFF
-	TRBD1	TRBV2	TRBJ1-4	TGTGCCAGCGGAGGACAGGGGGCAGATAATGAAAAACTGTTTTTT	CASGGQGADNEKLFF
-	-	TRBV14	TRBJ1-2	TGTGCCAGCAGCCATCAGAGGTACTATGGCTACACCTTC	CASSHQRYYGYTF
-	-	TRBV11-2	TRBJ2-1	TGTGCCAGCAGCTTATTGCGGTACAATGAGCAGTTCTTC	CASSLLRYNEQFF
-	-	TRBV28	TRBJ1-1	TGTGCCAGCAGTCCCGTGGGAGGGGGATGGAACACTGAAGCTTTCTTT	CASSPVGGGWNTEAFF
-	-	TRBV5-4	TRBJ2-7	TGTGCCAGCAGCAACCCGGGGGTGAGCGAGCAGTACTTC	CASSNPGVSEQYF
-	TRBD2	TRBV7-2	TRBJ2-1	TGTGCCAGCAGCTTAGGGACTAGCTACAATGAGCAGTTCTTC	CASSLGTSYNEQFF
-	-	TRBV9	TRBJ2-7	TGTGCCAGCAGCGTAGCAGGCAGAGCCTACGAGCAGTACTTC	CASSVAGRAYEQYF
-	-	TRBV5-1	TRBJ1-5	TGCGCCAGCAGCTTGGCCGGGGTTAGCAATCAGCCCCAGCATTTT	CASSLAGVSNQPQHF
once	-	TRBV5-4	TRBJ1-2	TGTGCCAGCAGCTTGGAAGCAGGGGCGGGCTATGGCTACACCTTC	CASSLEAGAGYGYTF
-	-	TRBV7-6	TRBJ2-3	TGTGCCAGCAGCTCGCAGGCGATCGGAACAGATACGCAGTATTTT	CASSSQAIGTDTQYF
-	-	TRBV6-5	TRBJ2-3	TGTGCCAGCATCAAGGGGGCAGATACGCAGTATTTT	CASIKGADTQYF
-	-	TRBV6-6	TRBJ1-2	TGTGCCAGCAGCCGTACAGGGAACTATGGCTACACCTTC	CASSRTGNYGYTF
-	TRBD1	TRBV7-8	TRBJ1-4	TGTGCCAGCAGCTTAAAACGCAGGGGGCGGGCTGAAAAACTGTTTTTT	CASSLKRRGRAEKLFF
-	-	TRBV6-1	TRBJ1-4	TGTGCCAGCAGTGTCACTTGGAACAGGGCTAATGAAAAACTGTTTTTT	CASSVTWNRANEKLFF
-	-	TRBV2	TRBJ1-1	TGTGCCAGCAGGGAGACAGAGCACACTGAAGCTTTCTTT	CASRETEHTEAFF
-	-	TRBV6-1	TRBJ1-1	TGTGCCAGCAGTGGTCCCAGGGGAGTCATGAACACTGAAGCTTTCTTT	CASSGPRGVMNTEAFF
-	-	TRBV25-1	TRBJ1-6	TGTGCCAGCAGTGAGGGCGGGGGATTAGGATCACCCCTCCACTTT	CASSEGGGLGSPLHF
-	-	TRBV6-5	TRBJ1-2	TGTGCCAGCAGTCTGACGGGGAGGGAAGGCTACACCTTC	CASSLTGREGYTF
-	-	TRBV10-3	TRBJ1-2	TGTGCCATCAGTGAGTCATCCAACAGCATCGGCTACACCTTC	CAISESSNSIGYTF
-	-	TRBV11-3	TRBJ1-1	TGTGCCAGCAGCTACCTCACAGGTCCCTCGGTGAACACTGAAGCTTTCTTT	CASSYLTGPSVNTEAFF
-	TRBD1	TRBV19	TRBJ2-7	TGTGCCAGCCAAACTTCGGGACAGGGGTCCTACGAGCAGTACTTC	CASQTSGQGSYEQYF
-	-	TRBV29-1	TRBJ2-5	TGCAGCGTTGAGACGGGGGTTTCCCGGACCCAGTACTTC	CSVETGVSRTQYF